These 19 T cell receptor beta chains were sequenced from one sample in a study of blood T cell repertoires in COVID-19. TCRdb's copy holds only in-frame clones and misses some; the assay was immunoSEQ multiplex PCR. The sample has tens of thousands of clones; around 80% are singletons. The sequenced material came from peripheral blood. All receptors derive from a human donor in a cohort sampled during active COVID-19.

The V gene is TRBV5-1, the J gene TRBJ2-4; no clear D. Germline CDR1 reads SGHRS; CDR2 reads YFSETQ. The CDR3 loop spans 12 amino acids. Deletions cut 4 bases from V and 8 bases from J, with 10 bases between. The CDR3 bases are TGCGCCAGCAGCGAATCCGGTTACATTCAGTACTTC. Protein sequence: CASSESGYIQYF.

The rearrangement uses TRBV9 and TRBJ2-3, with 13 bases lining up with TRBD2. CDR3 size: 16 residues. Unmatched junction bases numbered 8, after V lost 4 bases and J lost 6 bases. From germline, CDR1 is SGDLS and CDR2 YYNGEE. CDR3 sequence reads: CASSPGLAGAGDTQYF. Written as DNA, the CDR3 is TGTGCCAGCAGCCCCGGACTAGCGGGAGCAGGGGATACGCAGTATTTT.

This clone has more than one count but fewer than ten. The chain links TRBV19 to TRBJ2-7; 9 nucleotides align to TRBD1. V shed 4 bases and J 2 bases; nucleotides not matched to a gene: 3. Looked up from germline, CDR1 is LNHDA and CDR2 is SQIVND (reference sequence). The length of the CDR3 is 14 residues. The CDR3 loop is CASSTGTGTYEQYF. The DNA for the CDR3 is TGTGCCAGTAGTACCGGGACAGGGACCTACGAGCAGTACTTC.

This chain connects TRBV7-8 to TRBJ2-3, with TRBD2 matching 12 bases. The germline V gene encodes CDR1 SGHVS and CDR2 FQNEAQ. The CDR3 has 17 amino acids. Losses at the gene ends were 2 bases for V and 6 bases for J; bases not matched to a gene: 9. As DNA, the CDR3 is TGTGCCAGCAGCTTACTAGCGGGAGGGGAGATCCCGGATACGCAGTATTTT. Translating it yields CASSLLAGGEIPDTQYF.

The chain uses TRBV7-3 and TRBJ2-3, with 7 bases identical to TRBD2. This CDR3 region has 17 residues. V trimming: 0 bases; J trimming: 4 bases; junction bases outside the gene matches: 10. CDR1 is SGHTA, CDR2 FQGTGA, per germline. CDR3 protein: CASSLTRGGSASDTQYF. The CDR3 nucleotides read TGTGCCAGCAGCTTAACGAGGGGCGGGAGTGCCTCAGATACGCAGTATTTT.

The genes are TRBV5-1 and TRBJ2-7; TRBD2 matches 16 bases. CDR1 SGHRS and CDR2 YFSETQ come from the germline V gene. Unmatched junction bases numbered 3, after V lost 4 bases and J lost 5 bases. This CDR3 has 15 amino acids. The CDR3 loop is CASSGTSGGADEQYF. The DNA of the CDR3 is TGCGCCAGCAGCGGGACTAGCGGGGGGGCAGACGAGCAGTACTTC.

This clone was seen a single time. V is TRBV3-1 (or the pseudogene TRBV3-2) and J is TRBJ1-4; 8 bases match TRBD1. The length of the CDR3 is 15 residues. Germline assignment: CDR1 LGHDT and CDR2 YNNKEL (reference sequence). The ends lost 3 bases at V and 10 bases at J; junction bases unmatched: 10. The CDR3 DNA sequence: TGTGCCAGCAGCCAGGGCAGGGGGCCCTGGGGAAAACTGTTTTTT. It is translated as CASSQGRGPWGKLFF.

The chain couples TRBV6-5 to TRBJ2-7; TRBD2 might be the D (5 bases). Trimming left V 6 bases short and J 0 bases short, with 15 bases between. The length of the CDR3 is 15 residues. Germline values: CDR1 MNHEY, CDR2 SVGAGI. The CDR3: CASSRRRGSSYEQYF. The CDR3, as DNA: TGTGCCAGCAGCCGTCGTCGGGGTAGCTCCTACGAGCAGTACTTC.

A note on this clone: The same CDR3 also results from other DNA sequences found in this sample. The chain couples TRBV7-2 to TRBJ2-6; D is ambiguous. The germline V gene has CDR1 SGHTA and CDR2 FQGNSA. V was trimmed by 5 bases and J by 0 bases, leaving 5 bases between them. The CDR3 covers 14 residues. The CDR3 DNA reads TGTGCCAGCAGCCTAAGCTCTGGGGCCAACGTCCTGACTTTC. Its translation is CASSLSSGANVLTF.

V is TRBV3-1 (or the pseudogene TRBV3-2) and J is TRBJ2-7, with 8 bases lining up with TRBD2. V shed 4 bases, J shed 1 base, and the junction held 3 bases outside the gene matches. The CDR3 has 14 amino acids. Germline lookup yields CDR1 LGHDT and CDR2 YNNKEL (reference sequence). Here the CDR3 reads CASSPIAGSYEQYF. For the CDR3, the DNA is TGTGCCAGCAGCCCTATAGCGGGGTCCTACGAGCAGTACTTC.

This chain uses TRBV29-1 with TRBJ1-2, with D possibly matching TRBD1 (6 bases). This CDR3 is 11 amino acids long. Germline CDR1 reads SQVTM; CDR2 reads ANQGSEA. V was shortened by 5 bases and J by 3 bases, with 7 bases between the two germline ends. The CDR3 coding sequence is TGCAGCGTTTCAGGGGACTATGGCTACACCTTC. This encodes CSVSGDYGYTF.

The chain recombines TRBV25-1 with TRBJ1-1, with TRBD1 as a possible D gene (5 bases). This CDR3 region has 13 residues. Germline V gene sequence: CDR1 MGHDK, CDR2 SYGVNS. Between the trimmed V and J ends, which lost 2 bases and 1 base, there was a span of 5 bases. The CDR3 DNA is TGTGCCAGCAGTGAAAGGGGGAACACTGAAGCTTTCTTT. Its translation is CASSERGNTEAFF.

This rearrangement joins TRBV7-2 to TRBJ1-3; TRBD1 might be the D (5 bases). Germline loops: CDR1 SGHTA, CDR2 FQGNSA. This CDR3 has 17 amino acids. The V and J ends lost 2 bases and 3 bases respectively, with 17 bases between them. The CDR3 bases are TGTGCCAGCAGCTTACTCTTGCAGGGAGGAGGTGGAAACACCATATATTTT. This encodes CASSLLLQGGGGNTIYF.

The chain couples TRBV5-1 to TRBJ2-3, with 12 bases lining up with TRBD1. J was trimmed by 3 bases and V by 1 base; bases with no gene match: 3. The CDR3 runs to 16 residues. CDR1 and CDR2 from the germline V gene are SGHRS and YFSETQ. CDR3 sequence: CASSLRGQGATDTQYF. CDR3 DNA: TGCGCCAGCAGCTTGAGGGGACAGGGGGCAACAGATACGCAGTATTTT. Variable domain in full (rest from reference TRBV5-1 and TRBJ2-3): KAGVTQTPRYLIKTRGQQVTLSCSPISGHRSVSWYQQTPGQGLQFLFEYFSETQRNKGNFPGRFSGRQFSNSRSEMNVSTLELGDSALYLCASSLRGQGATDTQYFGPGTRLTVL.

The J gene is TRBJ1-2, the V gene TRBV4-1, with TRBD1 matching 7 bases. Germline lookup yields CDR1 MGHRA and CDR2 YSYEKL. Losses at the gene ends were 0 bases for V and 2 bases for J; bases not matched to a gene: 3. There are 15 residues in the CDR3. CDR3 loop: CASSQDQTGNYGYTF. Written as DNA, the CDR3 is TGCGCCAGCAGCCAAGATCAGACAGGGAACTATGGCTACACCTTC.

V and J are TRBV9 and TRBJ2-4; 9 bases match TRBD1. The CDR3 sequence is 14 residues long. Germline CDR1 is SGDLS and CDR2 is YYNGEE. V was clipped by 3 bases and J by 7 bases; unmatched bases: 5. The DNA for the CDR3 is TGTGCCAGCAGCGAGACAGGGGGTTGGAACATTCAGTACTTC. This translates into CASSETGGWNIQYF.

V usage is TRBV7-9 and J usage is TRBJ1-5; the match to TRBD1 covers 7 bases. V lost 1 base, J lost 7 bases, and 4 bases stayed unmatched. Germline V gene data show CDR1 as SEHNR and CDR2 as FQNEAQ (reference sequence). CDR3 length: 14 amino acids. The CDR3 spells CASSLGQGSQPQHF. The CDR3, as DNA: TGTGCCAGCAGCTTAGGACAGGGTTCACAGCCCCAGCATTTT.

This rearrangement joins TRBV7-2 to TRBJ1-5; TRBD1 matches at 7 bases. This CDR3 region has 15 residues. Germline CDR1 SGHTA, CDR2 FQGNSA. With 4 bases clipped from V and 2 bases from J, the junction kept 5 bases outside the gene matches. Written as DNA, the CDR3 is TGTGCCAGCAGCTCCGGAGGGACAGGCAATCAGCCCCAGCATTTT. It is translated as CASSSGGTGNQPQHF.

This chain connects TRBV2 to TRBJ1-2, with 9 bases that match TRBD1. Looked up from germline, CDR1 is SNHLY and CDR2 is FYNNEI. V lost 6 bases and J lost 2; bases outside the gene matches: 4. CDR3 length equals 14 residues. The CDR3 region is CASRIGTGNYGYTF. CDR3 sequence (DNA): TGTGCCAGCAGGATTGGGACAGGGAACTATGGCTACACCTTC.